The present TCR beta chain was sequenced within a study of Ad26.COV2.S vaccination and SARS-CoV-2 variants (dated by TCRdb to the early 2020s). Background for the entire study: Vaccine-arm donors were drawn from COV1001, a multicentre, randomized, double-blind, placebo-controlled phase I-IIa trial of Ad26.COV2.S in healthy adults. Ad26.COV2.S was administered intramuscularly at a dose of 5x10^10 or 1x10^11 viral particles, either as one shot or as two shots given 56 days apart. The specificity and breadth of SARS-CoV-2-reactive T cell receptors after Ad26.COV2.S vaccination were assessed by TCRbeta repertoire sequencing. The TCR-sequenced set comprised approximately 30 samples: approximately 19 Ad26.COV2.S vaccine recipients, 5 placebo recipients and 8 SARS-CoV-2 convalescent individuals. Participants in the trial were split at random into five groups of five each, receiving low-dose or high-dose Ad26.COV2.S once or twice, or else placebo on both occasions. Investigators did not know the trial group allocation while performing experiments and assessing outcomes.

The immunoSEQ Assay was used to sequence TCRbeta CDR3 regions. After extraction, genomic DNA underwent amplification by bias-controlled multiplex PCR, followed by high-throughput sequencing. Per the source publication's procedure: To quantify the absolute abundance of each unique TCRbeta CDR3 region, sequences were collapsed and filtered. T cell fraction was estimated by normalizing TCRbeta template counts to usable DNA, which was measured by amplifying reference genes present in all nucleated cells. Repertoire TCRs were annotated as SARS-CoV-2-specific by exact matching of V gene, CDR3 amino acid sequence and J gene to a known reactive TCR set. MIRA supplied the reference SARS-CoV-2 TCR set, which was filtered for enrichment in COVID-19-positive ImmuneCODE repertoires so that public or cross-reactive TCRs were removed. Based on the MIRA antigens, annotated TCRs were further analysed at the level of specific ORF or position within ORF. Breadth was defined as annotated unique rearrangements over total unique productive rearrangements; depth was the summed frequency of those rearrangements. Two-sided Wilcoxon rank-sum tests were used to compare TCR breadth between groups. TCRdb retrieved this table from immuneACCESS and kept in-frame rearrangements only. Not all clones are present; in checked studies, unresolved V genes account for under half, and no reason is known for the remainder. V, J and clone size are those of that table, while D and trimming were read from the DNA. The sample table holds approximately 360,000 clones, of which 80% to 90% were seen once. Of the sample, approximately 7.8% is held by the ten largest clones.

This clone has just one count. What this receptor recognizes is not known. It has no much larger one-base neighbor in the sample; base qualities were not kept. General study outcomes and caveats: Comparing responses between vaccine doses or regimens was not something the study was powered to do. Substantial breadth of spike-specific CD8+ and CD4+ T cell responses was reported after vaccination. Compared with placebo recipients, Ad26.COV2.S recipients showed higher spike-specific TCR breadth (P = 0.0014). The authors noted that the TCR breadth and depth analyses may have underestimated total T cell responses. Vaccine and placebo recipients had comparable non-spike TCR breadth, which fits with the vaccine containing only spike.

The germline V gene (reference sequence) sets CDR1 to MNHNY and CDR2 to SVGAGI. The CDR3 runs 13 residues from the cysteine to the phenylalanine. Of the read, only the CDR3 DNA is kept; its 39 bases are in frame from base 1. The junction carries 8 bases between V and J, which are trimmed by 2 bases and 3 bases respectively. The treatment or condition label here, explained by the study, means: around 19 received Ad26.COV2.S at low or high dose, single or two shots; 5 received placebo; per-sample allocation not given. Repertoires of vaccine and placebo recipients were sequenced from samples collected on day 63 after the first injection. Between 29 July and 7 August 2020, Cohort 1b enrolled 20 to 30 adults aged 18-55 years at one site in Boston, USA. As a vaccine, Ad26.COV2.S was a replication-incompetent adenovirus type 26 vector that expressed a prefusion-stabilized SARS-CoV-2 spike protein derived from the original Wuhan strain.

The sequence links TRBV6-6 to TRBJ2-7, with no reliable assignment of the D segment. The receptor was isolated from a person between 18 and 65 years old who received the Ad26.COV2.S COVID-19 vaccine or a placebo. The sequencing here drew on peripheral blood, taken in a trial of Ad26.COV2.S vaccine versus placebo. The bases read TGTGCCAGCAGTTACGTTTCTTTCTACGAGCAGTACTTC. The resulting protein is CASSYVSFYEQYF.